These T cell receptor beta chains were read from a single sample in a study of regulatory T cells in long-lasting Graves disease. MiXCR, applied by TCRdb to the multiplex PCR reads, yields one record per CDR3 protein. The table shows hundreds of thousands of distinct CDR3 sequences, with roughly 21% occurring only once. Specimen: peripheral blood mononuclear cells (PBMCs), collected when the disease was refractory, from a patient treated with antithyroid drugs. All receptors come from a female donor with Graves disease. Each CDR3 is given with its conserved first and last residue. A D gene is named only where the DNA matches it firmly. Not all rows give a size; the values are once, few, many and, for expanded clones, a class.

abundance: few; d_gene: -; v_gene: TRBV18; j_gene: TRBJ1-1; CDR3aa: CASSSVGDTEAFF; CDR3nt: TGTGCCAGCTCAAGTGTGGGGGACACTGAAGCTTTCTTT
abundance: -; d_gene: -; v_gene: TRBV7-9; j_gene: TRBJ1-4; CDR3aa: CASSFLTNEKLFF; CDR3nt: TGTGCCAGCAGCTTCTTGACTAATGAAAAACTGTTTTTT
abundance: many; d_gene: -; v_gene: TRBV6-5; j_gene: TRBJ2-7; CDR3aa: CASSYSMSLPYEQYF; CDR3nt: TGTGCCAGCAGTTACTCGATGTCCCTCCCCTACGAGCAGTACTTC
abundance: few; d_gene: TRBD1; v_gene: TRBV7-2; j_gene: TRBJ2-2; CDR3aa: CASSLAQAWDRDDLAGELFF; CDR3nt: TGTGCCAGCAGCTTAGCCCAAGCCTGGGACAGGGATGATTTAGCCGGGGAGCTGTTTTTT
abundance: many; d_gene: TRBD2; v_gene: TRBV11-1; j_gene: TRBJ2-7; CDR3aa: CASSSLAVNSYEQYF; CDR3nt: TGTGCCAGCAGTTCACTAGCGGTGAATTCCTACGAGCAGTACTTC
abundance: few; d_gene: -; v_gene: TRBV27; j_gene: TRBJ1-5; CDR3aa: CASSFSGAQPQHF; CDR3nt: TGTGCCAGCAGTTTCTCGGGAGCTCAGCCCCAGCATTTT
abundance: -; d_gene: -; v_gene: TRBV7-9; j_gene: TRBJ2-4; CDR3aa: CASSSPGLQEIQYF; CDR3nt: TGTGCCAGCAGCTCACCGGGACTGCAAGAGATTCAGTACTTC
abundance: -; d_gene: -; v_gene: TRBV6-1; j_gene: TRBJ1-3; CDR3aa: CASSTVREQIWRGNTIYF; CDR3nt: TGTGCCAGCAGTACTGTCCGGGAACAAATTTGGAGAGGAAACACCATATATTTT
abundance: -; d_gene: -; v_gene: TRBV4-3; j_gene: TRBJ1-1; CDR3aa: CASSQARHMNTEAFF; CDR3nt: TGCGCCAGCAGCCAAGCAAGGCATATGAACACTGAAGCTTTCTTT
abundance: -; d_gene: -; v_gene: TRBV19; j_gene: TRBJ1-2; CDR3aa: CASSISRVGYTF; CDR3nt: TGTGCCAGTAGTATATCCAGGGTGGGCTACACCTTC
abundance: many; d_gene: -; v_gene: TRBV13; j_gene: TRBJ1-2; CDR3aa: CASSTTRDYGYTF; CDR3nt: TGTGCCAGCAGCACCACCCGTGACTATGGCTACACCTTC
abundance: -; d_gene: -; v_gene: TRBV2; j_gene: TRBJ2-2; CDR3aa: CASSDGAYGELFF; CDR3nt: TGTGCCAGCAGTGACGGGGCCTACGGGGAGCTGTTTTTT
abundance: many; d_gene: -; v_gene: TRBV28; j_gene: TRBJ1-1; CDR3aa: CASSPNSPGNTEAFF; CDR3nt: TGTGCCAGCAGTCCAAACTCCCCGGGGAACACTGAAGCTTTCTTT
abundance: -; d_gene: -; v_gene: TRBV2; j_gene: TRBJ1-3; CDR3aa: CASRSGVLGNTTYF; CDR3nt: TGTGCCAGCAGATCAGGGGTGCTTGGAAACACCACATATTTT
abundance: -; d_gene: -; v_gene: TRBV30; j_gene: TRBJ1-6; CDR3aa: CAWSAQGGSPPHF; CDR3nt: TGTGCCTGGAGTGCTCAGGGTGGTTCACCCCCCCACTTT
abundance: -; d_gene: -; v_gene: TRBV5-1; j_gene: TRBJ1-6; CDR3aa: CASSLRATSSYNSPLHF; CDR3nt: TGCGCCAGCAGCTTGAGAGCTACCAGCTCCTATAATTCACCCCTCCACTTT
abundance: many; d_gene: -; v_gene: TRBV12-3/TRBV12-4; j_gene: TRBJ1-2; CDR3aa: CASSPTTANYGYTF; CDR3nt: TGTGCCAGCAGTCCTACGACAGCTAACTATGGCTACACCTTC
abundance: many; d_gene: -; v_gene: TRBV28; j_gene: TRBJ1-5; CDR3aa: CASSPAGTYQKPQHF; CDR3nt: TGTGCCAGCAGTCCCGCCGGGACGTATCAAAAGCCCCAGCATTTT
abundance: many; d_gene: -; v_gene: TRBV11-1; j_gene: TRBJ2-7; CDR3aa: CASRLDGNSYEQYF; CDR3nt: TGTGCCAGCAGACTGGACGGCAATTCCTACGAGCAGTACTTC
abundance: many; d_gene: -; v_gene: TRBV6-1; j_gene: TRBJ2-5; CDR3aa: CASSPDSETQYF; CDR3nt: TGTGCCAGCAGCCCTGACTCAGAGACCCAGTACTTC
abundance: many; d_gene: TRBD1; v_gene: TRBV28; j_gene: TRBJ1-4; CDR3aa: CASSPRGGTNEKLFF; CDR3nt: TGTGCCAGCAGCCCCCGAGGGGGCACTAATGAAAAACTGTTTTTT
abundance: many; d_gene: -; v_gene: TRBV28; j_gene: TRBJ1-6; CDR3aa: CASSDSSYNSPLHF; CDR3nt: TGTGCCAGCAGTGACAGCTCCTATAATTCACCCCTCCACTTT
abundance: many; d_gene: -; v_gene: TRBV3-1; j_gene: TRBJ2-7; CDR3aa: CASSQDSEQYF; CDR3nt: TGTGCCAGCAGCCAAGATTCCGAGCAGTACTTC